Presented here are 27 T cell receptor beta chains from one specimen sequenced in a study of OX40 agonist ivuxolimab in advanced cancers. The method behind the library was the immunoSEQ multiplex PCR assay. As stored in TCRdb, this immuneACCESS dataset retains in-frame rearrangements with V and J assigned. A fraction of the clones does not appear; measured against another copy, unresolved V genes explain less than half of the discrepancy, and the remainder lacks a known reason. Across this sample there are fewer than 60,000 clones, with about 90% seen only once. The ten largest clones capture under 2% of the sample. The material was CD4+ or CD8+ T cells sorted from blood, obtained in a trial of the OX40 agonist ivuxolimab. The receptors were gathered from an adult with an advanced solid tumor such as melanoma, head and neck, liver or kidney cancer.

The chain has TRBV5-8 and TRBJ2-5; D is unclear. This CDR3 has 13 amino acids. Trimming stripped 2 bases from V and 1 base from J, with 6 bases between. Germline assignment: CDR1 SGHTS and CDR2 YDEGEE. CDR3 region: CASSLRTQETQYF. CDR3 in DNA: TGTGCCAGCAGCTTAAGGACCCAAGAGACCCAGTACTTC. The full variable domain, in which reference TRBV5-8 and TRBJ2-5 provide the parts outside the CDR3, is EAGVTQSPTHLIKTRGQQATLRCSPISGHTSVYWYQQALGLGLQFLLWYDEGEERNRGNFPPRFSGRQFPNYSSELNVNALELEDSALYLCASSLRTQETQYFGPGTRLLVL.

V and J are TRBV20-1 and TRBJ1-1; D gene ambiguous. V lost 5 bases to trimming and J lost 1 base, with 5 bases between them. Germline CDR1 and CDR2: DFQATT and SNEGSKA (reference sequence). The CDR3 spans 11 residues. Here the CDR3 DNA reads TGCAGTGCTGTGGGGAACACTGAAGCTTTCTTT. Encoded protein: CSAVGNTEAFF.

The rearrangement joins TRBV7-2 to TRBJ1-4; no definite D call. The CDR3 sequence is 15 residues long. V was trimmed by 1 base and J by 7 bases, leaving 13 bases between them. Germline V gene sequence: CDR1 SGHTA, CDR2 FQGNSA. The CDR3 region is CASSLEFGQVEKLFF. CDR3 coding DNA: TGTGCCAGCAGCTTAGAGTTCGGGCAGGTTGAAAAACTGTTTTTT.

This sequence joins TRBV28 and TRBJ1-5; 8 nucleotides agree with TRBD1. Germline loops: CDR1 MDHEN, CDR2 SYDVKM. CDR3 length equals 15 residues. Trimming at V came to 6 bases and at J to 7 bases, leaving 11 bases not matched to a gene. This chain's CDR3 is CASRLGQGMYQPQHF. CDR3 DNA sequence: TGTGCCAGCAGGCTAGGACAGGGTATGTACCAGCCCCAGCATTTT. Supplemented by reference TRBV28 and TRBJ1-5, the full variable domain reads DVKVTQSSRYLVKRTGEKVFLECVQDMDHENMFWYRQDPGLGLRLIYFSYDVKMKEKGDIPEGYSVSREKKERFSLILESASTNQTSMYLCASRLGQGMYQPQHFGDGTRLSIL.

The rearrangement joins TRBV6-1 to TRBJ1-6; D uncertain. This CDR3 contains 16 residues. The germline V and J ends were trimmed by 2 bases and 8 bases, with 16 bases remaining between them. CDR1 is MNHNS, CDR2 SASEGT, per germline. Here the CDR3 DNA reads TGTGCCAGCAGTGAAAGCGCTTCTCAGGCAGATTCACCCCTCCACTTT. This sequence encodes CASSESASQADSPLHF.

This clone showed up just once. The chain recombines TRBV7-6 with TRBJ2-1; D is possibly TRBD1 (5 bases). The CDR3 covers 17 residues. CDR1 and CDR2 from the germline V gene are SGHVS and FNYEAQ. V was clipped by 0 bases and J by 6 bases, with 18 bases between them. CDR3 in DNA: TGTGCCAGCAGCTTAGCGGGCCGGGTGGGAAGGGGCAATGAGCAGTTCTTC. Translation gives CASSLAGRVGRGNEQFF.

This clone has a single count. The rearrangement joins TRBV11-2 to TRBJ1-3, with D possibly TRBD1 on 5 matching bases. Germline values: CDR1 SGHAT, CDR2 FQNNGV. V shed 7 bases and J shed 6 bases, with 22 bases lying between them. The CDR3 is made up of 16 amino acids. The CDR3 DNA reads TGTGCCAGCACCCCGAGGCGGCAGGGAGTGGAAAACACCATATATTTT. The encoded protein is CASTPRRQGVENTIYF.

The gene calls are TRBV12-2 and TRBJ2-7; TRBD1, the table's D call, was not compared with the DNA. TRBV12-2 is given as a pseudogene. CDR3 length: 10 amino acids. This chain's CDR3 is CASRLVGQYV. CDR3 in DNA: TGTGCAAGTCGCTTAGTGGGGCAGTACGTC.

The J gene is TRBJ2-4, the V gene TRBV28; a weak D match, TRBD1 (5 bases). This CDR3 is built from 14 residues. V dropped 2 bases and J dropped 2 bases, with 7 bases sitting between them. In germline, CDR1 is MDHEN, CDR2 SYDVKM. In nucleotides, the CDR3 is TGTGCCAGCAGTTTACAGGGTACCAAAAACATTCAGTACTTC. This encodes CASSLQGTKNIQYF. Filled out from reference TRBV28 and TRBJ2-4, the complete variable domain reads DVKVTQSSRYLVKRTGEKVFLECVQDMDHENMFWYRQDPGLGLRLIYFSYDVKMKEKGDIPEGYSVSREKKERFSLILESASTNQTSMYLCASSLQGTKNIQYFGAGTRLSVL.

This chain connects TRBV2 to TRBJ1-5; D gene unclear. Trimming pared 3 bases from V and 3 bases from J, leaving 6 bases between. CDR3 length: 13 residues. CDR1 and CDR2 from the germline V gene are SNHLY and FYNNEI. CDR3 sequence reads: CASSDRLNQPQHF. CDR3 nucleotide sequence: TGTGCCAGCAGTGACAGGCTCAATCAGCCCCAGCATTTT.

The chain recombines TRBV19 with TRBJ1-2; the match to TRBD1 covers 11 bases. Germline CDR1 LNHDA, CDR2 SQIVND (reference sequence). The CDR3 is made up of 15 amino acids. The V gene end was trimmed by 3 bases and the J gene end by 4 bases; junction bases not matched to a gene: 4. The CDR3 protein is CASSIGTGGSYGYTF. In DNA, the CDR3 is TGTGCCAGTAGTATCGGGACAGGGGGTAGCTATGGCTACACCTTC.

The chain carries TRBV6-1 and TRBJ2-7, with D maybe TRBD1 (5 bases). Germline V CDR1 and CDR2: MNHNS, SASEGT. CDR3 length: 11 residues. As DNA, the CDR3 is TGTGCCAGCAGTGAAGCCCAACGGACAATCGTC. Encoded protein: CASSEAQRTIV.

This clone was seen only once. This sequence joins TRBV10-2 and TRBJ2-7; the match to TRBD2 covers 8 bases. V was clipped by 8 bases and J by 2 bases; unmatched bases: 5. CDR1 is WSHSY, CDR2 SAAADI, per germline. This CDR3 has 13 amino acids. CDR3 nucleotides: TGCGCCAGCCGAAGCGGGAGTACCTACGAGCAGTACTTC. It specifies CASRSGSTYEQYF.

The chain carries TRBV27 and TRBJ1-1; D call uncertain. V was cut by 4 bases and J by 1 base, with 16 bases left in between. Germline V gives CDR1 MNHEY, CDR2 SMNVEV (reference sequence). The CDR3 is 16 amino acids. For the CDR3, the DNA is TGTGCCAGCAGTTCCGGACGGTTCTGGGGGAACACTGAAGCTTTCTTT. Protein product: CASSSGRFWGNTEAFF.

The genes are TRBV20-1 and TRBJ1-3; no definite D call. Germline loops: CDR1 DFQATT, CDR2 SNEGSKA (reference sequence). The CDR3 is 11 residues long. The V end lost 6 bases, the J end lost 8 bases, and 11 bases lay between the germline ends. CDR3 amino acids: CSADLRDTIYF. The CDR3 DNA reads TGCAGTGCGGACCTGAGGGACACCATATATTTT.

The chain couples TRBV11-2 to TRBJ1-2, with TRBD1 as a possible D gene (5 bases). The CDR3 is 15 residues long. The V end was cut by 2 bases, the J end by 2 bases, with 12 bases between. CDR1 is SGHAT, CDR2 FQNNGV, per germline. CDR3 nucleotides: TGTGCCAGCAGCTTAATGGTGACAGTGAACTATGGCTACACCTTC. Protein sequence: CASSLMVTVNYGYTF.

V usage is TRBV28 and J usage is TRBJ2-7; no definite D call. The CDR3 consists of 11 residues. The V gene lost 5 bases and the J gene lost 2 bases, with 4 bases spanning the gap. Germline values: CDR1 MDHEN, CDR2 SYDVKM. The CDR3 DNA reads TGTGCCAGCAGTCAAACCTACGAGCAGTACTTC. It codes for CASSQTYEQYF.

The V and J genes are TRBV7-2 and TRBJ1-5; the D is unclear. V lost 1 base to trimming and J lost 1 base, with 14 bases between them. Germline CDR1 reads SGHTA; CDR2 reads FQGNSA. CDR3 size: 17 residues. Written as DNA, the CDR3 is TGTGCCAGCAGCTTAGGGGCAGGTATCCGAAGCAATCAGCCCCAGCATTTT. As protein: CASSLGAGIRSNQPQHF. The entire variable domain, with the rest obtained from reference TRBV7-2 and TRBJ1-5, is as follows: GAGVSQSPSNKVTEKGKDVELRCDPISGHTALYWYRQSLGQGLEFLIYFQGNSAPDKSGLPSDRFSAERTGGSVSTLTIQRTQQEDSAVYLCASSLGAGIRSNQPQHFGDGTRLSIL.

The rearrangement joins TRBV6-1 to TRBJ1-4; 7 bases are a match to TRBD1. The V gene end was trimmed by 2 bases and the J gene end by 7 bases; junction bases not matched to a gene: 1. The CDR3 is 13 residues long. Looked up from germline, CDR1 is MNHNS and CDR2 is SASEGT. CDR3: CASSEYRGEKLFF. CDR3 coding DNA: TGTGCCAGCAGTGAATACAGGGGTGAAAAACTGTTTTTT.

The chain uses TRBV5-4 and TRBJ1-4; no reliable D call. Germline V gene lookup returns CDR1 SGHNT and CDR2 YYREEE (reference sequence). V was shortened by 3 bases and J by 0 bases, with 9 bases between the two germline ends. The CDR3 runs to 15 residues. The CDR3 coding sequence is TGTGCCAGCAGCTCCTCGAGTGCAACTAATGAAAAACTGTTTTTT. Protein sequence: CASSSSSATNEKLFF.

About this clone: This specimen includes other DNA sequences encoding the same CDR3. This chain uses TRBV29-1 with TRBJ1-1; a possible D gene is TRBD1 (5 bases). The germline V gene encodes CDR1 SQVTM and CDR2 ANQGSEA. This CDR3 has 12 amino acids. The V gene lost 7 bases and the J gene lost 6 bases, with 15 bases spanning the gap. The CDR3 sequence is CSGVPGRAEAFF. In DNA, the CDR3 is TGCAGCGGTGTCCCGGGCAGGGCTGAAGCTTTCTTT.

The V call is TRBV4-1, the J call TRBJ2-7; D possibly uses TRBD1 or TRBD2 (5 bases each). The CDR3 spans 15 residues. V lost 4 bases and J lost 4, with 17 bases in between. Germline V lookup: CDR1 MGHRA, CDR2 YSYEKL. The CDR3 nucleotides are TGCGCCAGCAGCCTATATCACGGGGCACTTTACGAGCAGTACGTC. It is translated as CASSLYHGALYEQYV.

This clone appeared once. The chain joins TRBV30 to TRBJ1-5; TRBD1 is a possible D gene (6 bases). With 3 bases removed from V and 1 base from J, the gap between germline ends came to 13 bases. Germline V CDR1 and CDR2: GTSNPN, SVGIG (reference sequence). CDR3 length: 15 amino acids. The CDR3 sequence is CAWSILDSSNQPQHF. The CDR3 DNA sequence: TGTGCCTGGAGCATATTGGACAGCAGCAATCAGCCCCAGCATTTT.

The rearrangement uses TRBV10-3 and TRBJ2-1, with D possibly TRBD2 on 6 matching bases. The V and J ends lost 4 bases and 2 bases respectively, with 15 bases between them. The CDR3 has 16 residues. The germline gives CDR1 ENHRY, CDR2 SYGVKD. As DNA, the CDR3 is TGTGCCATCAGTGGGATAGGTAGCGGAGCCTACAATGAGCAGTTCTTC. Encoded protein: CAISGIGSGAYNEQFF.

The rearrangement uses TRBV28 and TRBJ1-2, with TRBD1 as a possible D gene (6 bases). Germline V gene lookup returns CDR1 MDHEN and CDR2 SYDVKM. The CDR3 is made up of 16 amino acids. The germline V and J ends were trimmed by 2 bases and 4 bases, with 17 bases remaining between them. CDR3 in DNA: TGTGCCAGCAGTTTAGCCGCGACAGGCGCCAGCTATGGCTACACCTTC. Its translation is CASSLAATGASYGYTF.

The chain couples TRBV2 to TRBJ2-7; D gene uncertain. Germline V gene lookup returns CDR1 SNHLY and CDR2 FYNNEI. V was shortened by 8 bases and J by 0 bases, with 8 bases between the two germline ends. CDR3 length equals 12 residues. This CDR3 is CASRSTSYEQYV. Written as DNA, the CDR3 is TGTGCCAGCCGCTCCACCTCCTACGAGCAGTACGTC.

The CDR3: CASSALNEQFF. DNA of the CDR3: TGTGCCAGCAGCGCTCTGAATGAGCAGTTCTTC. This chain connects TRBV2 to TRBJ2-1; D gene ambiguous. Trimming took off 6 bases at V and 7 bases at J, with 7 bases between the two ends. Germline CDR1 and CDR2: SNHLY and FYNNEI. The CDR3 runs 11 residues. The full variable domain, its missing parts supplied by reference TRBV2 and TRBJ2-1, is EPEVTQTPSHQVTQMGQEVILRCVPISNHLYFYWYRQILGQKVEFLVSFYNNEISEKSEIFDDQFSVERPDGSNFTLKIRSTKLEDSAMYFCASSALNEQFFGPGTRLTVL.